The rows below give T cell receptor beta chains drawn from one sample of a study of control samples from healthy donors and cancer patients. Generated by immunoSEQ multiplex PCR, the TCRdb table keeps only in-frame clones and is missing some. The sample records 200,000 to 250,000 clones, roughly 94% being singletons. What was sequenced was blood. The receptors originated from a man aged 45-65 years in good health. CDR3s include the opening cysteine and the closing phenylalanine or tryptophan. D genes are given only for firm matches. Only some rows state a clone size, as once, few, many or a class for expanded clones.

CDR3 DNA: TGTGCCAGTAGTACAGGGAAGCAGGATAGCAATCAGCCCCAGCATTTT; CDR3 protein: CASSTGKQDSNQPQHF; clone size: .; V gene: TRBV19; J gene: TRBJ1-5; D gene: .
CDR3 DNA: TGTGCCAGCAGTTACCGGCGGGGGGCTCTCACAGATACGCAGTATTTT; CDR3 protein: CASSYRRGALTDTQYF; clone size: .; V gene: TRBV6-5; J gene: TRBJ2-3; D gene: TRBD2
CDR3 DNA: TGTGCCAGTAGCCTTGTCGCCTCTGGGGCCAACGTCCTGACTTTC; CDR3 protein: CASSLVASGANVLTF; clone size: .; V gene: TRBV19; J gene: TRBJ2-6; D gene: .
CDR3 DNA: TGTGCCAGTACAGGGTACACCGGGGAGCTGTTTTTT; CDR3 protein: CASTGYTGELFF; clone size: .; V gene: TRBV28; J gene: TRBJ2-2; D gene: .
CDR3 DNA: TGTGCCTGGATGGTGGGTTTTAACGAGCAGTACTTC; CDR3 protein: CAWMVGFNEQYF; clone size: .; V gene: TRBV30; J gene: TRBJ2-7; D gene: .
CDR3 DNA: TGTGCCATCAGTGGGGGGGAATGGCGCTCTGGAAACACCATATATTTT; CDR3 protein: CAISGGEWRSGNTIYF; clone size: once; V gene: TRBV10-3; J gene: TRBJ1-3; D gene: .
CDR3 DNA: TGCGCCAGCAGCTTGGTCTTAGGAAACACCATATATTTT; CDR3 protein: CASSLVLGNTIYF; clone size: once; V gene: TRBV5-1; J gene: TRBJ1-3; D gene: .
CDR3 DNA: TGTGCCAGTAGTATAACAGGGCTGGAGCAGCCCCAGCATTTT; CDR3 protein: CASSITGLEQPQHF; clone size: .; V gene: TRBV19; J gene: TRBJ1-5; D gene: .
CDR3 DNA: TGTGCCAGCAGCCAAGAGTTCTTAAGCACAGATACGCAGTATTTT; CDR3 protein: CASSQEFLSTDTQYF; clone size: .; V gene: TRBV4-2; J gene: TRBJ2-3; D gene: .
CDR3 DNA: TGCAGTGCCCCCGACGGGACACCCCTCCACTTT; CDR3 protein: CSAPDGTPLHF; clone size: few; V gene: TRBV20-1; J gene: TRBJ1-6; D gene: .
CDR3 DNA: TGTGCCAGCAGCTCCCCGGGACTAGCGGGGTTTGATGAGCAGTTCTTC; CDR3 protein: CASSSPGLAGFDEQFF; clone size: .; V gene: TRBV7-9; J gene: TRBJ2-1; D gene: TRBD2
CDR3 DNA: TGTGCCAGCAGTTTAGGGGGGGGGACCTTCGATCAGCCCCAGCATTTT; CDR3 protein: CASSLGGGTFDQPQHF; clone size: .; V gene: TRBV28; J gene: TRBJ1-5; D gene: .
CDR3 DNA: TGTGCCAGCAGCTCGCCCGAGGGGGGCAGTAACTATGGCTACACCTTC; CDR3 protein: CASSSPEGGSNYGYTF; clone size: .; V gene: TRBV7-9; J gene: TRBJ1-2; D gene: .
CDR3 DNA: TGTGCCAGCAGTGAGCCTAGCGGGGAGCACTACAATGAGCAGTTCTTC; CDR3 protein: CASSEPSGEHYNEQFF; clone size: once; V gene: TRBV2; J gene: TRBJ2-1; D gene: TRBD2
CDR3 DNA: TGTGCCAGCAGTGATGGTCCAGGGGTCGAGGAGCAGTTCTTC; CDR3 protein: CASSDGPGVEEQFF; clone size: .; V gene: TRBV2; J gene: TRBJ2-1; D gene: .
CDR3 DNA: TGTGCCAGCAGCTGGACCCCGAGGAACACTGAAGCTTTCTTT; CDR3 protein: CASSWTPRNTEAFF; clone size: .; V gene: TRBV7-2; J gene: TRBJ1-1; D gene: .
CDR3 DNA: TGTGCCACCAGTGACCCCTCGGAGGGTACGGCCGGGGAGCTGTTTTTT; CDR3 protein: CATSDPSEGTAGELFF; clone size: .; V gene: TRBV24-1; J gene: TRBJ2-2; D gene: .
CDR3 DNA: TGTGCCAGCAGTTTTTCGTTTAACTATGGCTACACCTTC; CDR3 protein: CASSFSFNYGYTF; clone size: .; V gene: TRBV28; J gene: TRBJ1-2; D gene: .
CDR3 DNA: TGTGCCAGCAGTATGGCCCAACTAGGCCGCGGGGGCTACACCTTC; CDR3 protein: CASSMAQLGRGGYTF; clone size: once; V gene: TRBV28; J gene: TRBJ1-2; D gene: .
CDR3 DNA: TGTGCCAGCAGCGACAATGTGCACAAGGGAAACTATGGCTACACCTTC; CDR3 protein: CASSDNVHKGNYGYTF; clone size: .; V gene: TRBV6-4; J gene: TRBJ1-2; D gene: .
CDR3 DNA: TGTGCCAGCAGCTCCAGACAGAAACTGGGGCAGTACTTC; CDR3 protein: CASSSRQKLGQYF; clone size: .; V gene: TRBV13; J gene: TRBJ2-7; D gene: .
CDR3 DNA: TGTGCCAGCAGCCCCCGACAGGGTGGTGAGACCCAGTACTTC; CDR3 protein: CASSPRQGGETQYF; clone size: .; V gene: TRBV5-4; J gene: TRBJ2-5; D gene: TRBD1
CDR3 DNA: TGTGCCAGTAGTATTATTGACACATCTGAAAAACTGTTTTTT; CDR3 protein: CASSIIDTSEKLFF; clone size: .; V gene: TRBV19; J gene: TRBJ1-4; D gene: .
CDR3 DNA: TGTGCTGCGGGCGATAGCAATCAGCCCCAGCATTTT; CDR3 protein: CAAGDSNQPQHF; clone size: .; V gene: TRBV10-3; J gene: TRBJ1-5; D gene: .
CDR3 DNA: TGCGCCAGCAGCCGCAGCGGGGGGGCGCGGGTATCAAAAACAGATACGCAGTATTTT; CDR3 protein: CASSRSGGARVSKTDTQYF; clone size: .; V gene: TRBV5-1; J gene: TRBJ2-3; D gene: TRBD2
CDR3 DNA: TGTGCCAGCAGCCAAGATCCCAGGGCCGCGACTAATGAAAAACTGTTTTTT; CDR3 protein: CASSQDPRAATNEKLFF; clone size: few; V gene: TRBV4-2; J gene: TRBJ1-4; D gene: .
CDR3 DNA: TGTGCCAGCAGTCGACAGGGGGGGCCCTACGAGCAGTACTTC; CDR3 protein: CASSRQGGPYEQYF; clone size: .; V gene: TRBV7-9; J gene: TRBJ2-7; D gene: TRBD1
CDR3 DNA: TGTGCCAGCAGTTTCTCAGGGTGGGAAGGGAATGGCTACACCTTC; CDR3 protein: CASSFSGWEGNGYTF; clone size: .; V gene: TRBV3-1/TRBV3-2; J gene: TRBJ1-2; D gene: .
CDR3 DNA: TGTGCCAGTAGTGAACCGACAGATATAAACACTGAAGCTTTCTTT; CDR3 protein: CASSEPTDINTEAFF; clone size: once; V gene: TRBV19; J gene: TRBJ1-1; D gene: .
CDR3 DNA: TGTGCCAGCAGCTTCCCGGGAGTCGCTGAAGCTTTCTTT; CDR3 protein: CASSFPGVAEAFF; clone size: once; V gene: TRBV7-9; J gene: TRBJ1-1; D gene: .
CDR3 DNA: TGTGCCAGCAGCTTAGGTGGAGGCAGCCCGAACACCGGGGAGCTGTTTTTT; CDR3 protein: CASSLGGGSPNTGELFF; clone size: .; V gene: TRBV7-8; J gene: TRBJ2-2; D gene: .
CDR3 DNA: TGTGCCAGCAGATTCAGATTCTATGGCTACACCTTC; CDR3 protein: CASRFRFYGYTF; clone size: .; V gene: TRBV5-8; J gene: TRBJ1-2; D gene: .
CDR3 DNA: TGCGCCACCCGATATCAGCTGCCTGGGGTTTCCGGGGAGCTGTTTTTT; CDR3 protein: CATRYQLPGVSGELFF; clone size: once; V gene: TRBV5-1; J gene: TRBJ2-2; D gene: .
CDR3 DNA: TGTGCCAGCAGTCCCCCCTCTCCGGACAGGTTCGCTGGAAACACCATATATTTT; CDR3 protein: CASSPPSPDRFAGNTIYF; clone size: .; V gene: TRBV28; J gene: TRBJ1-3; D gene: TRBD1
CDR3 DNA: TGTGCCAGCAGCAGACAGGGGGCGAAGACCGGGGAGCTGTTTTTT; CDR3 protein: CASSRQGAKTGELFF; clone size: .; V gene: TRBV5-4; J gene: TRBJ2-2; D gene: TRBD1
CDR3 DNA: TGCGCCAGCAGCCCCCGCGATGGATATAATGAAAAACTGTTTTTT; CDR3 protein: CASSPRDGYNEKLFF; clone size: .; V gene: TRBV4-3; J gene: TRBJ1-4; D gene: .
CDR3 DNA: TGTGCCAGTAGTTCCTATAGGGTCGCCAAAAACATTCAGTACTTC; CDR3 protein: CASSSYRVAKNIQYF; clone size: .; V gene: TRBV19; J gene: TRBJ2-4; D gene: .
CDR3 DNA: TGCGCCAGCAGCTTATGGGGGGAAGACACTGAAGCTTTCTTT; CDR3 protein: CASSLWGEDTEAFF; clone size: .; V gene: TRBV5-1; J gene: TRBJ1-1; D gene: .
CDR3 DNA: TGTGCCAGCTCACCTGCGAACAGTCAAGAGACCCAGTACTTC; CDR3 protein: CASSPANSQETQYF; clone size: .; V gene: TRBV18; J gene: TRBJ2-5; D gene: .
CDR3 DNA: TGTGCCAGTAGTGCACGGGACAGGGGAACAGATACGCAGTATTTT; CDR3 protein: CASSARDRGTDTQYF; clone size: .; V gene: TRBV19; J gene: TRBJ2-3; D gene: TRBD1
CDR3 DNA: TGTGCCAGCAGCTTAGATAGGGCAGCGAACACCGGGGAGCTGTTTTTT; CDR3 protein: CASSLDRAANTGELFF; clone size: once; V gene: TRBV11-2; J gene: TRBJ2-2; D gene: .
CDR3 DNA: TGTGCCAGCGCAGGGAGCAACAATGAGCAGTTCTTC; CDR3 protein: CASAGSNNEQFF; clone size: .; V gene: TRBV6-5; J gene: TRBJ2-1; D gene: .